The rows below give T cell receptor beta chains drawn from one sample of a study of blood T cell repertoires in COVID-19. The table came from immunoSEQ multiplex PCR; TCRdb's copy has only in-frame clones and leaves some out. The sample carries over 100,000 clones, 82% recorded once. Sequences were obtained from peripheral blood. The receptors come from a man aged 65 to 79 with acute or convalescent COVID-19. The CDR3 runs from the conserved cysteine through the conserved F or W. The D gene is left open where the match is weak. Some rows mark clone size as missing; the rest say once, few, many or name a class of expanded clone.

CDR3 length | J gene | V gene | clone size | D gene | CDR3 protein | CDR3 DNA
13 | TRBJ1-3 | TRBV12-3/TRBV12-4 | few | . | CASTTGQGNTIYF | TGTGCCAGCACCACCGGACAGGGAAACACCATATATTTT
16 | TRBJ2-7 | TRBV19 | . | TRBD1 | CASSPRARTGTYEQYF | TGTGCCAGTAGTCCCCGGGCCAGGACAGGAACCTACGAGCAGTACTTC
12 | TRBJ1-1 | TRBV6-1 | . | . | CASSESGVEAFF | TGTGCCAGCAGTGAATCAGGGGTTGAAGCTTTCTTT
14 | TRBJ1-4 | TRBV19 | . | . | CASQRLDSNEKLFF | TGTGCCAGTCAACGTTTAGACTCTAATGAAAAACTGTTTTTT
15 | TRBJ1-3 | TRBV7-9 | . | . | CASSPESSRGNTIYF | TGTGCCAGCAGCCCTGAATCGTCCAGGGGAAACACCATATATTTT
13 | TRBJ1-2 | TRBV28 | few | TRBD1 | CASRVRGFDGYTF | TGTGCCAGCAGGGTCAGGGGGTTCGATGGCTACACCTTC
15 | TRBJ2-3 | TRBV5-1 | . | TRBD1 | CASSLDWTGTDTQYF | TGCGCCAGCAGCTTGGATTGGACAGGGACAGATACGCAGTATTTT
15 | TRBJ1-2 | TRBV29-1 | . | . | CSVEPAGVPNYGYTF | TGCAGCGTTGAACCCGCAGGGGTACCTAACTATGGCTACACCTTC
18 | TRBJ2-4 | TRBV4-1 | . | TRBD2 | CASSQGLGREKAKNIQYF | TGCGCCAGCAGCCAAGGATTGGGGAGGGAGAAAGCCAAAAACATTCAGTACTTC
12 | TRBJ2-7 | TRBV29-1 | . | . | CSVEGLSYEQYF | TGCAGCGTTGAGGGGCTCAGCTACGAGCAGTACTTC
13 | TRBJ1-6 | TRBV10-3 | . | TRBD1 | CAITGQANSPLHF | TGTGCCATCACGGGACAGGCTAATTCACCCCTCCACTTT
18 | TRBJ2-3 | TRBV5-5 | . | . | CASSLSPATGYVSDTQYF | TGTGCCAGCAGCTTGTCCCCCGCAACAGGGTATGTATCAGATACGCAGTATTTT
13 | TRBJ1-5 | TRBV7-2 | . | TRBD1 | CASRQGSNQPQHF | TGTGCCTCTCGACAGGGCAGCAATCAGCCCCAGCATTTT
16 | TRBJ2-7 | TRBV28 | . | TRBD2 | CASSSPSSGGSYEQYF | TGTGCCAGCAGTTCGCCCTCTAGCGGGGGGAGCTACGAGCAGTACTTC
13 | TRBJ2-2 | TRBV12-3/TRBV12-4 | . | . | CATHGRDTGELFF | TGTGCCACGCACGGCAGGGACACCGGGGAGCTGTTTTTT
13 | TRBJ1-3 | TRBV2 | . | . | CASSLSGGNTIYF | TGTGCCAGCAGTTTATCAGGGGGAAACACCATATATTTT
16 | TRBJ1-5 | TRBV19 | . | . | CASSTGGGRSNQPQHF | TGTGCCAGTAGTACCGGGGGGGGCCGGAGCAATCAGCCCCAGCATTTT
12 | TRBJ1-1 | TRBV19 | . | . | CASSPGETEAFF | TGTGCCAGTAGTCCAGGGGAAACTGAAGCTTTCTTT
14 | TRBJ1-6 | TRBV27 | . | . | CASKLRAGESPLHF | TGTGCCAGCAAACTCCGGGCGGGAGAGTCACCCCTCCACTTT
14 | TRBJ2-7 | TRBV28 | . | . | CASSFSAGNYEQYF | TGTGCCAGCAGTTTTTCGGCAGGGAACTACGAGCAGTACTTC
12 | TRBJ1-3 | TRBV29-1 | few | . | CSVGLTGNTIYF | TGCAGCGTTGGGCTTACTGGAAACACCATATATTTT
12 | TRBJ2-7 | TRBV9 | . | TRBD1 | CASSVDRGEQYF | TGTGCCAGCAGCGTAGACAGGGGCGAGCAGTACTTC
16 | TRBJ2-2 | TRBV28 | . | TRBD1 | CASSSTGGVGVGELFF | TGTGCCAGCAGCTCGACAGGGGGGGTTGGTGTCGGGGAGCTGTTTTTT
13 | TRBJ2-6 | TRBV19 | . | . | CASGQSGANVLTF | TGTGCCAGTGGACAGTCTGGGGCCAACGTCCTGACTTTC
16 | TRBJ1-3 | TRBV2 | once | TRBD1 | CASSVDRGRAGNTIYF | TGTGCCAGCAGCGTTGACAGGGGGCGGGCTGGAAACACCATATATTTT
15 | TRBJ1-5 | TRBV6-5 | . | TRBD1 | CASRRGQESNQPQHF | TGTGCCAGCAGGCGCGGACAGGAGAGCAATCAGCCCCAGCATTTT
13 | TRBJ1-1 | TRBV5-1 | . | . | CASRLGGRTEAFF | TGCGCCAGCAGGCTGGGGGGGAGGACTGAAGCTTTCTTT
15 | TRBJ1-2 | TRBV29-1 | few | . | CSVGKGGRRDGGYTF | TGCAGCGTAGGAAAAGGGGGTCGCAGGGATGGTGGCTACACCTTC
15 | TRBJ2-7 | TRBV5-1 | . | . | CASKIGQESSYEQYF | TGCGCCAGCAAAATTGGGCAGGAAAGCTCCTACGAGCAGTACTTC
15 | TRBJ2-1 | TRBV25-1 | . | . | CASSPMGASYNEQFF | TGTGCCAGCAGTCCAATGGGGGCCTCCTACAATGAGCAGTTCTTC
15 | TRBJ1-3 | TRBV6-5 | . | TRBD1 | CASSYRGTGGNTIYF | TGTGCCAGCAGTTACCGGGGGACAGGCGGAAACACCATATATTTT
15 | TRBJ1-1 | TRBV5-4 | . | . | CASSLTRVMNTEAFF | TGTGCCAGCAGCTTGACTCGGGTTATGAACACTGAAGCTTTCTTT
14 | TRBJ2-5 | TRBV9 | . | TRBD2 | CASSQGLAGETQYF | TGTGCCAGCAGCCAGGGACTAGCGGGGGAGACCCAGTACTTC
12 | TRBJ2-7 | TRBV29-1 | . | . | CSVARDSYEQYF | TGCAGCGTTGCCCGCGACTCCTACGAGCAGTACTTC
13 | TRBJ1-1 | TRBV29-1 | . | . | CSVDGGKGTEAFF | TGCAGCGTTGATGGGGGCAAGGGCACTGAAGCTTTCTTT
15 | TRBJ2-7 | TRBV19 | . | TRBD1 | CASSSLGTGVREQYF | TGTGCCAGTAGTAGTCTTGGGACAGGGGTGCGCGAGCAGTACTTC
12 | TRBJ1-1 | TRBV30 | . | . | CAWSTGTGPPFF | TGTGCCTGGAGTACCGGTACAGGGCCGCCTTTCTTT
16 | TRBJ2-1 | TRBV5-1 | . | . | CASSLESSRVNNEQFF | TGCGCCAGCAGCTTGGAATCGTCACGGGTAAACAATGAGCAGTTCTTC
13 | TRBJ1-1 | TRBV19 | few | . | CASSIQGYTEAFF | TGTGCCAGTAGTATACAGGGATACACTGAAGCTTTCTTT
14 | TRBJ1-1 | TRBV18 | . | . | CASSTLMDSTEAFF | TGTGCCAGCTCGACGTTGATGGACAGCACTGAAGCTTTCTTT
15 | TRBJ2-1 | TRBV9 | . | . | CASSYGVSSYNEQFF | TGTGCCAGCAGTTACGGAGTCAGCTCCTACAATGAGCAGTTCTTC
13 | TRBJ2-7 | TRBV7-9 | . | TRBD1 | CASSPGTDYEQYF | TGTGCCAGCAGCCCCGGGACAGATTACGAGCAGTACTTC
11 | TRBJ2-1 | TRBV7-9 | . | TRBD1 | CASSSGGEQFF | TGTGCCAGCAGCTCAGGGGGTGAGCAGTTCTTC
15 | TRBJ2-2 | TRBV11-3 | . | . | CASSLTEKYTGELFF | TGTGCCAGCAGCTTAACAGAGAAATACACCGGGGAGCTGTTTTTT
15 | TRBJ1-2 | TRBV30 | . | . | CAWSKPDSSNYGYTF | TGTGCCTGGAGTAAACCGGACAGCTCAAACTATGGCTACACCTTC
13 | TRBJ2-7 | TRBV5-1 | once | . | CASSLGGPYEQYF | TGCGCCAGCAGCTTGGGAGGGCCCTACGAGCAGTACTTC
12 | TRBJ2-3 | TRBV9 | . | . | CASSPHRGGLDF | TGTGCCAGCAGCCCCCACAGGGGGGGATTGGATTTT
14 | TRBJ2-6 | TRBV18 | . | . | CASVRSSGANVLTF | TGTGCCAGCGTTAGGAGCTCTGGGGCCAACGTCCTGACTTTC
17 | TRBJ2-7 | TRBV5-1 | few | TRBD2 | CASSPGLAGYSSYEQYF | TGCGCCAGCAGCCCAGGACTAGCGGGATATTCTTCCTACGAGCAGTACTTC
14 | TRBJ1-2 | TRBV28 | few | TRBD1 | CASRKTGAVFGYTF | TGTGCCAGCAGAAAGACAGGGGCGGTCTTTGGCTACACCTTC
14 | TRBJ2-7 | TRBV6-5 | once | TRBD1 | CASSYRDRNYEQYF | TGTGCCAGCAGTTACAGGGACAGGAACTACGAGCAGTACTTC
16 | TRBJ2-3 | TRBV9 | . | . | CASSPGVGTTTDTQYF | TGTGCCAGCAGTCCCGGGGTCGGGACAACCACAGATACGCAGTATTTT
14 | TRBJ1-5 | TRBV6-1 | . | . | CASSEAGPWQPQHF | TGTGCCAGCAGTGAGGCAGGGCCTTGGCAGCCCCAGCATTTT
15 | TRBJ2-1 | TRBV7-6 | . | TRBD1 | CASSSGDRVTNEQFF | TGTGCCAGCAGCTCAGGAGACAGGGTCACGAATGAGCAGTTCTTC
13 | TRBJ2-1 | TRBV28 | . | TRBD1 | CASRDRVRNEQFF | TGTGCCAGCCGGGACAGGGTCAGGAATGAGCAGTTCTTC
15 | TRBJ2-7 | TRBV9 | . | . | CASSVSFGGNYEQYF | TGTGCCAGCAGCGTTTCTTTTGGGGGGAACTACGAGCAGTACTTC
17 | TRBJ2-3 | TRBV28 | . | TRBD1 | CASSSPTAGQGADTQYF | TGTGCCAGCAGCTCCCCGACCGCGGGACAGGGGGCAGATACGCAGTATTTT
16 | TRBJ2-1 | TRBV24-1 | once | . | CATSDLRGNSYNEQFF | TGTGCCACCAGTGATTTGAGAGGGAACTCCTACAATGAGCAGTTCTTC
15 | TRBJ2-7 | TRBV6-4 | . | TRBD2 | CASSAIAGAAYEQYF | TGTGCCAGCAGTGCCATAGCGGGGGCGGCCTACGAGCAGTACTTC